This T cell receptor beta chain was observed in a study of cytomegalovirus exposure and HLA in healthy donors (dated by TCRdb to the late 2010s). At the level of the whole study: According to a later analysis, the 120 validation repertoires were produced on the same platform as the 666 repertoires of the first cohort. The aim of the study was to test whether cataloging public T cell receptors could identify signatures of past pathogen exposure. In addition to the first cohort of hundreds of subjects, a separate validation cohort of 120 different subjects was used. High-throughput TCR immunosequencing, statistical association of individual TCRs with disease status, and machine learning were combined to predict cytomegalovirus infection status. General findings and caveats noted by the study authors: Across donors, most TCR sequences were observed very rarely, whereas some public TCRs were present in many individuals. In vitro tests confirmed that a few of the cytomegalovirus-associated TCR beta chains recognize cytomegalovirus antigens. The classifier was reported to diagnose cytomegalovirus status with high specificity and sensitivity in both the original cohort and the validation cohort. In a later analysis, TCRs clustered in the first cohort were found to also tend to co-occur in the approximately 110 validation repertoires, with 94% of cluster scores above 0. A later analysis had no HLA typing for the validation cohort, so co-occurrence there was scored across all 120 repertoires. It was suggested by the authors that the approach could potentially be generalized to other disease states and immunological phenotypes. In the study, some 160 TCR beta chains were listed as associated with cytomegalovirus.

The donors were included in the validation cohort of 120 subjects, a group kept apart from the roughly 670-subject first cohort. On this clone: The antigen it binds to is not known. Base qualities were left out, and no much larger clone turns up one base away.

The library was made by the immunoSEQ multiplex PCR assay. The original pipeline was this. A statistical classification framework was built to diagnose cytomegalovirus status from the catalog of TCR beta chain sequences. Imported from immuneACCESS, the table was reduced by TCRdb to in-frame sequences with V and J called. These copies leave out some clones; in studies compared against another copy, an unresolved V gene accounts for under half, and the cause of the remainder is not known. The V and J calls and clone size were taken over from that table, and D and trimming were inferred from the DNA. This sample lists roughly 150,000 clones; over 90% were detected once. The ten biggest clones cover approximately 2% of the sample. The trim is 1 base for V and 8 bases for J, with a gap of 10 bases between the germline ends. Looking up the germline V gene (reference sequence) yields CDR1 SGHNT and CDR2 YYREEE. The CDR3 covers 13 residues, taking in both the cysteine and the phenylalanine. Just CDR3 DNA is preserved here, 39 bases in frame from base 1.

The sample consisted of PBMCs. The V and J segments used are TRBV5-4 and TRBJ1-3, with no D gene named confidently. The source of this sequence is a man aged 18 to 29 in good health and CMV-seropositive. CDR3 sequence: CASSLSPRDTIYF. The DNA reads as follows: TGTGCCAGCAGCTTGAGTCCGCGAGACACCATATATTTT. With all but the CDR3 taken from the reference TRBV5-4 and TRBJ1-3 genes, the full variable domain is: ETGVTQSPTHLIKTRGQQVTLRCSSQSGHNTVSWYQQALGQGPQFIFQYYREEENGRGNFPPRFSGLQFPNYSSELNVNALELDDSALYLCASSLSPRDTIYFGEGSWLTVV.